The rows below give T cell receptor beta chains drawn from one sample of a study of early T cells in non-severe SARS-CoV-2 infection. TCRdb analysed the 5' RACE reads with MiXCR anew, one entry per CDR3 protein. The sample lists roughly 45,000 distinct CDR3 sequences, about 4% occurring once. The sample was whole blood. The receptors were gathered from an adult who was a healthcare worker with PCR-confirmed SARS-CoV-2 infection or an uninfected control (not recorded which). The CDR3 runs from the conserved cysteine through the conserved F or W. The D gene is left open where the match is weak. Clone size appears in some rows only: once, few, many, or a class for an expanded clone.

TRBV20-1	many	TRBJ1-2	.	TGCAGTGCTTGGCCACGAACTGTGGGCGGCTACACCTTC	CSAWPRTVGGYTF
TRBV20-1	.	TRBJ1-1	TRBD1	TGCAGTGCTTGGGACAGGGGGCCCACTGAAGCTTTCTTT	CSAWDRGPTEAFF
TRBV12-3/TRBV12-4	many	TRBJ2-1	.	TGTGCCAGCAGTTTAGCCAGCGAGAACGATGAGCAGTTCTTC	CASSLASENDEQFF
TRBV5-1	many	TRBJ2-5	.	TGCGCCAGCAGCTTGGTGGACTTTCAAGAGACCCAGTACTTC	CASSLVDFQETQYF
TRBV20-1	few	TRBJ2-7	TRBD1	TGCAGTGCTAGAGATCCGACGGGACAGGGGAGCGAGCAGTACTTC	CSARDPTGQGSEQYF
TRBV5-6	many	TRBJ1-4	.	TGTGCCAGCAGCTTTCTCCGCTCTGCAACTAATGAAAAACTGTTTTTT	CASSFLRSATNEKLFF
TRBV5-1	many	TRBJ1-5	TRBD1	TGCGCCAGCAGCCTGGGACAGCTCAATCAGCCCCAGCATTTT	CASSLGQLNQPQHF
TRBV12-3/TRBV12-4	many	TRBJ2-1	.	TGTGCCAGCAGCTTCGGTGAAGCTAACAATGAGCAGTTCTTC	CASSFGEANNEQFF
TRBV11-3	many	TRBJ2-3	TRBD1	TGTGCCAGCAGCTCGAATTCCGGGACAGGGGGCACAGATACGCAGTATTTT	CASSSNSGTGGTDTQYF
TRBV9	few	TRBJ2-3	TRBD2	TGTGCCAGCAGTCGAGATAGCGGGAGGGCCACAGATACGCAGTATTTT	CASSRDSGRATDTQYF
TRBV7-3	many	TRBJ2-2	.	TGTGCCAGCAGCCTTTATACTCCTGGCACCGGGGAGCTGTTTTTT	CASSLYTPGTGELFF
TRBV7-2	few	TRBJ1-1	TRBD1	TGTGCCAGCAGCTCTACAGGGGAAACCGAAGCTTTCTTT	CASSSTGETEAFF
TRBV27	.	TRBJ2-7	.	TGTGCCAGCAGTAAAGCAGGGGCAACCTACGAGCAGTACTTC	CASSKAGATYEQYF
TRBV6-1	many	TRBJ1-2	.	TGTGCCAGCAGTGACTTAAGAACGACAGCCTTTTTTAACTATGGCTACACCTTC	CASSDLRTTAFFNYGYTF
TRBV7-7	few	TRBJ2-5	.	TGTGCCAGCAGCCGGGACACCCAAGAGACCCAGTACTTC	CASSRDTQETQYF
TRBV20-1	many	TRBJ2-7	TRBD1	TGCAGTGCTGGTAGACAGGGTAACAACGAGCAGTACTTC	CSAGRQGNNEQYF
TRBV6-2/TRBV6-3	many	TRBJ2-3	.	TGTGCCAGCACGGGACTTGGGGCAGATACGCAGTATTTT	CASTGLGADTQYF
TRBV7-2	.	TRBJ1-1	.	TGTGCCAGCAGCACCCCGACAGGTTTTAACACTGAAGCTTTCTTT	CASSTPTGFNTEAFF
TRBV5-1	.	TRBJ2-3	.	TGCGCCAGCAGCTTGGCCACAGAAGGAGATACGCAGTATTTT	CASSLATEGDTQYF
TRBV20-1	many	TRBJ2-2	TRBD2	TGCAGTGCTAAGACTAGCGAGAACACCGGGGAGCTGTTTTTT	CSAKTSENTGELFF
TRBV6-2/TRBV6-3	few	TRBJ2-5	.	TGTGCCAGCAGCTCGGCGCGGACCCAAGAGACCCAGTACTTC	CASSSARTQETQYF
TRBV20-1	many	TRBJ2-5	TRBD1	TGCAGTGCTACCCCGGCGACAGGGCCCCAAGAGACCCAGTACTTC	CSATPATGPQETQYF
TRBV18	many	TRBJ2-3	.	TGTGCCAGCTCACAGGGAGTAACAGGCGCTAGCACAGATACGCAGTATTTT	CASSQGVTGASTDTQYF
TRBV6-6	.	TRBJ2-1	.	TGTGCCTCCTCCCGGACAGAATCCCTCAATGAGCAGTTCTTC	CASSRTESLNEQFF
TRBV10-3	.	TRBJ2-3	.	TGTGCCATCAGACGCCCGGGGACAGATACGCAGTATTTT	CAIRRPGTDTQYF
TRBV5-6	few	TRBJ2-2	TRBD2	TGTGCCAGCAGCCCCCCCGGGGGGGAGAACACCGGGGAGCTGTTTTTT	CASSPPGGENTGELFF
TRBV10-3	many	TRBJ1-1	.	TGTGCCATCAGCTCCCTTGAGGGAAGAGCTTTCTTT	CAISSLEGRAFF
TRBV24-1	.	TRBJ2-3	.	TGTGCCACCAGTGAGGCGGCCGGAGATACGCAGTATTTT	CATSEAAGDTQYF
TRBV20-1	many	TRBJ2-3	TRBD2	TGCAGTGCTAGAGATCTGGCGGGGGTTAGCACAGATACGCAGTATTTT	CSARDLAGVSTDTQYF
TRBV29-1	many	TRBJ2-2	.	TGCAGCGGGCGACAGGAAAAGAACACCGGGGAGCTGTTTTTT	CSGRQEKNTGELFF
TRBV18	few	TRBJ1-1	.	TGTGCCAGCTCATCTACTCCGACAATAGGGTTGAACACTGAAGCTTTCTTT	CASSSTPTIGLNTEAFF